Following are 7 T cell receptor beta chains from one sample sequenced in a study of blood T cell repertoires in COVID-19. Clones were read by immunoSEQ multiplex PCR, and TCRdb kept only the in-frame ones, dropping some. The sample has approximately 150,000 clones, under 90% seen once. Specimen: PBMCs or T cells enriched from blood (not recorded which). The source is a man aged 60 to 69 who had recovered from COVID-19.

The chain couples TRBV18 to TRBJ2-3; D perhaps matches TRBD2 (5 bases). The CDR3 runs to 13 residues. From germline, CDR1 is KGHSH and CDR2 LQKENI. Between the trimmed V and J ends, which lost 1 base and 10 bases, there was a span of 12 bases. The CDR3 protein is CASSPQERLPQYF. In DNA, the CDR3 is TGTGCCAGCTCACCACAGGAGCGGCTTCCGCAGTATTTT.

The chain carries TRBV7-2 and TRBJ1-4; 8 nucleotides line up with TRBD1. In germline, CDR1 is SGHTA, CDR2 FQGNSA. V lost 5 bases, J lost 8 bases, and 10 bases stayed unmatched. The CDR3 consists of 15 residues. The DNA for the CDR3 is TGTGCCAGCAGCGTTAACAGGGGGACGAGCGAAAAACTGTTTTTT. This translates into CASSVNRGTSEKLFF.

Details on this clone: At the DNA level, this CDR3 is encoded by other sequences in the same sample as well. Here the CDR3 DNA reads TGTGCCAGCAGTTTACGGCGGGGTAGCTCCTACGAGCAGTACTTC. This codes for CASSLRRGSSYEQYF. The V call is TRBV27, the J call TRBJ2-7; D perhaps matches TRBD2 (6 bases). CDR3 length: 15 amino acids. V was pared by 2 bases and J by 0 bases, with 11 bases between. Germline CDR1 and CDR2: MNHEY and SMNVEV (reference sequence).

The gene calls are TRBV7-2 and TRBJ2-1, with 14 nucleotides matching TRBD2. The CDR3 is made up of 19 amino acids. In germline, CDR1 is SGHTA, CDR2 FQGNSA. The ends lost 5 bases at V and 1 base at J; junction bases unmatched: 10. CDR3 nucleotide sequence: TGTGCCAGCAGCCTTCGGGCGACTAGCGGGGGGGTATCCTACAATGAGCAGTTCTTC. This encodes CASSLRATSGGVSYNEQFF. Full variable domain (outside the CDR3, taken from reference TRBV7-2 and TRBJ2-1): GAGVSQSPSNKVTEKGKDVELRCDPISGHTALYWYRQSLGQGLEFLIYFQGNSAPDKSGLPSDRFSAERTGGSVSTLTIQRTQQEDSAVYLCASSLRATSGGVSYNEQFFGPGTRLTVL.

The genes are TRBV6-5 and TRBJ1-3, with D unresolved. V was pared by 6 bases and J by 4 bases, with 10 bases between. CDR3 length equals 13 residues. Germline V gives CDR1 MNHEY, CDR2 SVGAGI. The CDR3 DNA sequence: TGTGCCAGCAGACCCCCCGGGGGAAACACCATATATTTT. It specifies CASRPPGGNTIYF.

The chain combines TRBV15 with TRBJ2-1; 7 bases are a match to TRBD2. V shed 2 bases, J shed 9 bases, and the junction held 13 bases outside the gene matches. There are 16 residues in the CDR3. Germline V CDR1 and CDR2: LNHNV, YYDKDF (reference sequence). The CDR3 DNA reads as TGTGCCACCAGCAGACCAGAGGGAGGGTTCCGCGGTGAGCAGTTCTTC. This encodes CATSRPEGGFRGEQFF. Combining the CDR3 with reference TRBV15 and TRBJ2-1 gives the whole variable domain DAMVIQNPRYQVTQFGKPVTLSCSQTLNHNVMYWYQQKSSQAPKLLFHYYDKDFNNEADTPDNFQSRRPNTSFCFLDIRSPGLGDTAMYLCATSRPEGGFRGEQFFGPGTRLTVL.

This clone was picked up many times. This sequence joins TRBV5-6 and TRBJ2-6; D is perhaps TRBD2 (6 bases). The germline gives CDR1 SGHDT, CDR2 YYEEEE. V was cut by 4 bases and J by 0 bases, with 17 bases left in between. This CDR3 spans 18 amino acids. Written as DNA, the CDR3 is TGTGCCAGCAGCCGTCCGGGGGAGGTGGCCTCTGGGGCCAACGTCCTGACTTTC. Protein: CASSRPGEVASGANVLTF.